This T cell receptor (beta chain) was captured by sequencing in a study of cytomegalovirus exposure and HLA in healthy donors. Study context: It was reported in a later analysis that the 120 validation repertoires used the same platform as the roughly 670 first-cohort repertoires.

Profiled with immunoSEQ multiplex PCR; TCRdb holds only in-frame clones, not every one. The table shows tens of thousands of clones, with about 93% occurring only once. CDR1 and CDR2 from the germline V gene are MNHNS and SASEGT. The V end lost 1 base, the J end lost 5 bases, and 6 bases lay between the germline ends. The CDR3 runs 13 residues. The clonotype comes from a man in his late teens or twenties in good health and CMV-seronegative. The chain employs TRBV6-1 and TRBJ1-5; maybe TRBD1 (5 bases). What was sequenced was PBMCs. This CDR3 reads CASSEGGDQPQHF. CDR3 in DNA: TGTGCCAGCAGTGAAGGGGGCGATCAGCCCCAGCATTTT.